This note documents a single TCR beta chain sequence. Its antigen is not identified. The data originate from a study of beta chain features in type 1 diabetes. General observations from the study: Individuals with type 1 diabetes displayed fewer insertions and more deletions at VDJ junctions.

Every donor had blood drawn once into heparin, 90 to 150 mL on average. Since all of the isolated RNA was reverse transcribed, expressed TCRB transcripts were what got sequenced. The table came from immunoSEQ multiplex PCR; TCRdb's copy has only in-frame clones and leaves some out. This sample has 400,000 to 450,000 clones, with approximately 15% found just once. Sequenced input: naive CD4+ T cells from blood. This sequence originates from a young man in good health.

The CDR3 protein is CASSGGQGHNSPLHF. The CDR3 bases are TGTGCCAGCAGTGGGGGACAGGGTCATAATTCACCCCTCCACTTT. J is TRBJ1-6 and V is TRBV25-1; 9 bases agree with TRBD1. The CDR3 length is 15 residues. J gave up 5 bases and V 4 bases, and 3 bases lay outside the gene matches. Germline lookup yields CDR1 MGHDK and CDR2 SYGVNS. Supplemented by reference TRBV25-1 and TRBJ1-6, the full variable domain reads EADIYQTPRYLVIGTGKKITLECSQTMGHDKMYWYQQDPGMELHLIHYSYGVNSTEKGDLSSESTVSRIRTEHFPLTLESARPSHTSQYLCASSGGQGHNSPLHFGNGTRLTVT.